These T cell receptor beta chains were read from a single sample in a study of shared clonotypes between healthy human individuals. Assay: immunoSEQ multiplex PCR; the TCRdb copy retains only in-frame clones and omits some. The profile shows roughly 2.5 million clones, around nine tenths of them singletons. The sample consisted of naive CD4+ T cells sorted from blood. All receptors derive from a man aged 18 to 29 in good health. CDR3s include the opening cysteine and the closing phenylalanine or tryptophan. A D gene is named only where the DNA matches it firmly. Size is omitted from some rows. Given values are once, few, many or a class for expanded clones.

clone size,D gene,J gene,V gene,CDR3 protein,CDR3 DNA
.,TRBD2,TRBJ2-1,TRBV19,CASSIKRDSGRNNEQFF,TGTGCCAGTAGTATAAAGCGGGACTCAGGGAGAAACAATGAGCAGTTCTTC
once,.,TRBJ1-3,TRBV7-9,CASTWQVDSGNTIYF,TGTGCCAGCACCTGGCAGGTGGACTCTGGAAACACCATATATTTT
.,TRBD1,TRBJ2-7,TRBV6-4,CASSDSRRRTGNYEQYF,TGTGCCAGCAGTGACTCGCGGCGTCGGACAGGGAACTACGAGCAGTACTTC
.,.,TRBJ1-1,TRBV4-1,CASSQVSSEAFF,TGCGCCAGCAGCCAAGTGAGTAGTGAAGCTTTCTTT
.,TRBD2,TRBJ2-7,TRBV27,CASSIAGGSYEQYF,TGTGCCAGCAGTATAGCGGGGGGCTCCTACGAGCAGTACTTC
.,TRBD2,TRBJ2-1,TRBV5-8,CASRLAGGSNEQFF,TGTGCCAGTCGACTAGCGGGGGGGTCAAATGAGCAGTTCTTC
.,.,TRBJ1-2,TRBV7-2,CASSFNRGRDGYTF,TGTGCCAGCAGCTTTAATCGGGGGCGGGATGGCTACACCTTC
.,.,TRBJ2-2,TRBV5-1,CASSLWGNTGELFF,TGCGCCAGCAGCTTGTGGGGCAACACCGGGGAGCTGTTTTTT
once,.,TRBJ1-2,TRBV10-3,CAISGGVPGGYTF,TGTGCCATCAGTGGTGGGGTCCCGGGAGGCTACACCTTC
few,.,TRBJ2-6,TRBV5-1,CASSFAGLGGANVLTF,TGCGCCAGCAGCTTTGCGGGTCTGGGAGGGGCCAACGTCCTGACTTTC
.,.,TRBJ2-7,TRBV11-2,CASSLPLWRSSYEQYF,TGTGCCAGCAGCCTCCCCCTGTGGAGGAGCTCCTACGAGCAGTACTTC
.,TRBD1,TRBJ2-2,TRBV19,CATLMIRQGPNTGELFF,TGTGCCACCCTTATGATCAGACAGGGGCCGAACACCGGGGAGCTGTTTTTT
.,TRBD1,TRBJ1-2,TRBV28,CASSLDRADYGYTF,TGTGCCAGCAGTTTGGACAGGGCTGACTATGGCTACACCTTC
once,TRBD1,TRBJ1-4,TRBV5-4,CASSFQGVGGSEKLFF,TGTGCCAGCAGCTTCCAGGGGGTAGGGGGCAGTGAAAAACTGTTTTTT
.,.,TRBJ1-4,TRBV5-5,CASSLEGRLNEKLFF,TGTGCCAGCAGCTTGGAGGGCAGGCTTAATGAAAAACTGTTTTTT
once,.,TRBJ1-3,TRBV11-3,CASSLAGPGNTIYF,TGTGCCAGCAGCTTAGCGGGTCCCGGAAACACCATATATTTT
few,.,TRBJ1-1,TRBV10-3,CAISSTANTEAFF,TGTGCCATCAGTTCCACAGCGAACACTGAAGCTTTCTTT
.,.,TRBJ2-1,TRBV18,CASSPGNSYNEQFF,TGTGCCAGCTCACCTGGTAATTCCTACAATGAGCAGTTCTTC
.,TRBD1,TRBJ1-2,TRBV6-6,CATSPGQGISYTF,TGTGCCACCTCTCCTGGACAGGGTATTAGCTACACCTTC
.,TRBD2,TRBJ2-1,TRBV7-2,CASSFGLAGDNEQFF,TGTGCCAGCAGCTTTGGACTAGCGGGTGACAATGAGCAGTTCTTC
.,TRBD1,TRBJ1-1,TRBV4-1,CASSPLWTGNTEAFF,TGCGCCAGCAGCCCCCTTTGGACAGGGAATACTGAAGCTTTCTTT
.,.,TRBJ2-5,TRBV28,CASSPGQAQETQYF,TGTGCCAGCAGTCCGGGGCAGGCCCAAGAGACCCAGTACTTC
.,.,TRBJ2-5,TRBV28,CASSLTGGRETQYF,TGTGCCAGCAGTTTGACTGGGGGAAGAGAGACCCAGTACTTC
many,TRBD2,TRBJ2-5,TRBV10-3,CAIGASGEVQETQYF,TGTGCCATCGGCGCCAGCGGGGAGGTCCAAGAGACCCAGTACTTC
.,.,TRBJ2-5,TRBV29-1,CSAARQETQYF,TGCAGCGCCGCTAGGCAAGAGACCCAGTACTTC
.,TRBD2,TRBJ2-2,TRBV5-3,CARSLVVTSEHGELFF,TGTGCCAGAAGCTTGGTGGTGACTAGCGAACACGGGGAGCTGTTTTTT
.,TRBD2,TRBJ2-3,TRBV2,CASKVNAGGGTDTQYF,TGTGCCAGCAAGGTTAACGCGGGAGGGGGCACAGATACGCAGTATTTT
.,.,TRBJ1-3,TRBV4-1,CASSQGGTEGNTIYF,TGCGCCAGCAGCCAAGGTGGGACCGAGGGAAACACCATATATTTT
once,TRBD2,TRBJ2-1,TRBV10-3,CAIRTSGGVFNEQFF,TGTGCCATCAGAACTAGCGGGGGGGTTTTTAATGAGCAGTTCTTC
.,.,TRBJ2-3,TRBV19,CASSDTSEADTQYF,TGTGCCAGTTCGGACACGTCGGAGGCAGATACGCAGTATTTT
.,.,TRBJ2-1,TRBV5-4,CASSFGGAYNEQFF,TGTGCCAGCAGCTTTGGCGGCGCCTACAATGAGCAGTTCTTC
.,.,TRBJ2-7,TRBV7-9,CASSDSPYEQYF,TGTGCCAGCAGCGACAGCCCCTACGAGCAGTACTTC
.,.,TRBJ2-7,TRBV7-8,CASSLAAAINYEQYF,TGTGCCAGCAGCTTAGCTGCAGCCATAAACTACGAGCAGTACTTC
.,TRBD1,TRBJ2-3,TRBV5-1,CASSLSGGRGRDTQYF,TGCGCCAGCAGCTTGTCAGGGGGCCGTGGGAGGGATACGCAGTATTTT
.,.,TRBJ1-3,TRBV6-1,CASLQNSGNTIYF,TGTGCCAGCCTTCAGAACTCTGGAAACACCATATATTTT
.,.,TRBJ1-6,TRBV10-3,CAISEGGGAVSPLHF,TGTGCCATCAGTGAGGGAGGTGGGGCCGTCTCACCCCTCCACTTT
.,.,TRBJ2-1,TRBV15,CATSGETGVKYNEQFF,TGTGCCACCAGCGGTGAGACAGGAGTTAAGTACAATGAGCAGTTCTTC
.,.,TRBJ1-2,TRBV5-1,CASSFGTNYGYTF,TGCGCCAGCAGCTTCGGCACAAACTATGGCTACACCTTC
.,TRBD2,TRBJ2-1,TRBV7-3,CASSPYPSGGIIYNEQFF,TGTGCCAGCAGCCCTTATCCTAGCGGGGGGATTATCTACAATGAGCAGTTCTTC
.,.,TRBJ2-3,TRBV7-2,CASSFGRAYDTQYF,TGTGCCAGCAGCTTTGGCAGGGCCTACGATACGCAGTATTTT
.,TRBD2,TRBJ2-1,TRBV10-3,CAISAAGTSGYNEQFF,TGTGCCATCAGTGCCGCCGGGACTAGCGGATACAATGAGCAGTTCTTC
.,.,TRBJ2-7,TRBV9,CASSSRFGNEQYF,TGTGCCAGCAGCTCACGATTCGGGAACGAGCAGTACTTC
few,.,TRBJ1-1,TRBV20-1,CSAPSNTEAFF,TGCAGTGCTCCCTCGAACACTGAAGCTTTCTTT
.,TRBD1,TRBJ2-7,TRBV6-1,CASSRSTGQGNEQYF,TGTGCCAGCAGTCGCTCGACGGGACAGGGCAACGAGCAGTACTTC
.,.,TRBJ2-3,TRBV11-2,CASSLGLAITDTQYF,TGTGCCAGCAGCTTGGGGCTAGCCATAACAGATACGCAGTATTTT
.,.,TRBJ2-5,TRBV9,CASSLLGQETQYF,TGTGCCAGCAGCTTGCTTGGCCAAGAGACCCAGTACTTC
.,.,TRBJ1-4,TRBV10-1,CASSESSRGNEKLFF,TGCGCCAGCAGTGAGTCGTCAAGAGGCAATGAAAAACTGTTTTTT
.,TRBD1,TRBJ1-1,TRBV19,CASRGQATNGEAFF,TGTGCCAGTAGGGGACAGGCCACGAATGGTGAAGCTTTCTTT
.,.,TRBJ2-2,TRBV5-1,CASSGGTANTGELFF,TGCGCCAGCAGCGGCGGGACGGCGAACACCGGGGAGCTGTTTTTT
few,TRBD1,TRBJ2-7,TRBV4-1,CASSQAGTGVYEQYF,TGCGCCAGCAGCCAAGCCGGGACAGGGGTCTACGAGCAGTACTTC
.,.,TRBJ1-5,TRBV5-1,CASSYGTSSEGPQHF,TGCGCCAGCAGCTATGGGACAAGCTCAGAGGGGCCCCAGCATTTT